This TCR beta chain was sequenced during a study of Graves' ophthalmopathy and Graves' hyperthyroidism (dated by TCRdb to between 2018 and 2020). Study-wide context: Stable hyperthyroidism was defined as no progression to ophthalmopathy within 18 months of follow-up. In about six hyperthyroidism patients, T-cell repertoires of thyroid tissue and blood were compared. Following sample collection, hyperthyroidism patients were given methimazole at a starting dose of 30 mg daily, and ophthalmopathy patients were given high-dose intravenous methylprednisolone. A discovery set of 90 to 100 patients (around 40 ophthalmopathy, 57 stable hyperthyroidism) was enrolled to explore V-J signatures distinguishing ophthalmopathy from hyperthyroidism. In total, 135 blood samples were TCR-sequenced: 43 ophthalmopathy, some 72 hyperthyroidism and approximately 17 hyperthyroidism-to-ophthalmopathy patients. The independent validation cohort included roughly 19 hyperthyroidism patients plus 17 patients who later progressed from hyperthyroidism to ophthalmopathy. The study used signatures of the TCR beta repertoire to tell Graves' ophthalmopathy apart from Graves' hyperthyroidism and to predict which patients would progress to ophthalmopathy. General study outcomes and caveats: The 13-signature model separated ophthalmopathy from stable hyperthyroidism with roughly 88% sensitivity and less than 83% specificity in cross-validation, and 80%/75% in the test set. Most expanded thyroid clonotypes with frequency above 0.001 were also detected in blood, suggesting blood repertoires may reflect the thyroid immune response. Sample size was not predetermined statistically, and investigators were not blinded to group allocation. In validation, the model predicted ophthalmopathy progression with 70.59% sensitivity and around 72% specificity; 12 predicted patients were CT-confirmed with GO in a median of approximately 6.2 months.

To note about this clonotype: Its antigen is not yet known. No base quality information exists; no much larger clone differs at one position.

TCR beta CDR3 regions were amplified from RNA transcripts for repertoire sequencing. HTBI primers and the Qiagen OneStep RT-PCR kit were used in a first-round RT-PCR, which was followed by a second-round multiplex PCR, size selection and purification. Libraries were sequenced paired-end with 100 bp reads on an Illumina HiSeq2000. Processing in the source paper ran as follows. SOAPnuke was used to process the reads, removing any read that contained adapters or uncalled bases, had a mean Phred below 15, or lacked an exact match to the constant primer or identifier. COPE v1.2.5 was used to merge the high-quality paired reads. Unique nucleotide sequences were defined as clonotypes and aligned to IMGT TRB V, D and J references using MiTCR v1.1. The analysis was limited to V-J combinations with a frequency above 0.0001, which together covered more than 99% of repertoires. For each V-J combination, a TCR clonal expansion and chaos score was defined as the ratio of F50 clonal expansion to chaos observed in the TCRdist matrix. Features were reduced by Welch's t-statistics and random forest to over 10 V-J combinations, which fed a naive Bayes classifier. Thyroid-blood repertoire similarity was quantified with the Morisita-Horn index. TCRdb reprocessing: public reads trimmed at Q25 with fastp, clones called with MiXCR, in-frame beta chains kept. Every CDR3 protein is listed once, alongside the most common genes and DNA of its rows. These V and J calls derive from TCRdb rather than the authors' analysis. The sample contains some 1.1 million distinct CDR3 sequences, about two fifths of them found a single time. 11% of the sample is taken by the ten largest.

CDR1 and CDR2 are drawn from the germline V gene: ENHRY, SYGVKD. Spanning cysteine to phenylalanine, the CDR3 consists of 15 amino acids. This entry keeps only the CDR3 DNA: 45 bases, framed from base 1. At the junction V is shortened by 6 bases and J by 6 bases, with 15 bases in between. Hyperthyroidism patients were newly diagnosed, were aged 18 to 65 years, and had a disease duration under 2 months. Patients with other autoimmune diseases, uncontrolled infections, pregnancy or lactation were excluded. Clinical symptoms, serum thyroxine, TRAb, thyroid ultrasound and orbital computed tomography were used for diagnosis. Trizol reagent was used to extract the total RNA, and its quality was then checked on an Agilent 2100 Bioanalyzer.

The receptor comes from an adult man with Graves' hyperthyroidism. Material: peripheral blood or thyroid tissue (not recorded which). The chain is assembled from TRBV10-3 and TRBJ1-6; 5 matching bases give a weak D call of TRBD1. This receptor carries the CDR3 CAIRDGGAANSPLHF. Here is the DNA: TGTGCCATCAGGGATGGGGGAGCAGCTAATTCACCCCTCCACTTT.